Below, 27 T cell receptor beta chains from the same sample are listed, as sequenced in a study of blood T cell repertoires in COVID-19. The data were produced by immunoSEQ multiplex PCR, yet TCRdb's version contains in-frame clones alone and is incomplete. There are roughly 53,000 clones in the sample; 75% to 80% occur only once, and about 20% lies in the top ten. The sample consisted of peripheral blood. These receptors came from a man between 45 and 60 years old with active or convalescent COVID-19.

The chain joins TRBV19 to TRBJ2-2; 7 bases fit TRBD1. Germline CDR1 is LNHDA and CDR2 is SQIVND (reference sequence). CDR3 size: 16 residues. J was trimmed by 4 bases and V by 5 bases; bases with no gene match: 10. This CDR3 reads CASSPGRDRGTGELFF. CDR3 nucleotide sequence: TGTGCCAGTAGTCCGGGTAGGGACAGAGGCACCGGGGAGCTGTTTTTT.

The chain carries TRBV28 and TRBJ2-5, with TRBD1 as a possible D gene (6 bases). The germline V gene encodes CDR1 MDHEN and CDR2 SYDVKM. The CDR3 covers 20 residues. V was cut by 3 bases and J by 1 base, with 27 bases left in between. The CDR3 DNA sequence: TGTGCCAGCAGTTTGTCCTCCCAACCGGGACACTTCCTCTTCCAAGAGACCCAGTACTTC. Protein product: CASSLSSQPGHFLFQETQYF.

V usage is TRBV5-1 and J usage is TRBJ1-1, with 7 bases lining up with TRBD1. V was pared by 0 bases and J by 8 bases, with 4 bases of the junction left unmatched. This CDR3 is 13 amino acids long. Germline V gives CDR1 SGHRS, CDR2 YFSETQ. The CDR3 nucleotides are TGCGCCAGCAGCTTGGAACAGGACAGGGAAGCTTTCTTT. Translation: CASSLEQDREAFF.

The chain uses TRBV6-5 and TRBJ2-1, with 8 nucleotides matching TRBD1. The V gene's germline CDR1 is MNHEY and CDR2 SVGAGI. CDR3 size: 15 residues. V trimming: 6 bases; J trimming: 0 bases; junction bases outside the gene matches: 4. The CDR3 bases are TGTGCCAGCAGAGGACAGGGACGCTCCTACAATGAGCAGTTCTTC. Residues: CASRGQGRSYNEQFF.

This chain connects TRBV18 to TRBJ2-7; tentatively, D is TRBD2 (6 bases). This CDR3 comprises 16 residues. Trimming shortened V by 3 bases and J by 2 bases, and 17 bases separated the two germline ends. Germline CDR1 KGHSH, CDR2 LQKENI. The CDR3 loop reads CASSPSRRGLTYEQYF. In DNA, the CDR3 is TGTGCCAGCTCACCCTCGAGGCGGGGCCTAACCTACGAGCAGTACTTC.

The V call is TRBV12-3 or TRBV12-4, the J call TRBJ2-1; TRBD1 matches 7 bases. The CDR3 is 12 residues long. V was clipped by 6 bases and J by 6 bases; unmatched bases: 2. The CDR3, as DNA: TGTGCCAGCAGGGGGGACAGCAATGAGCAGTTCTTC. This encodes CASRGDSNEQFF.

This clone was counted a single time. The chain is built from TRBV10-3 and TRBJ1-2, with a tentative D call TRBD1 (6 bases). V was shortened by 2 bases and J by 7 bases, with 17 bases between the two germline ends. Per the germline V gene, CDR1 is ENHRY and CDR2 is SYGVKD. The length of the CDR3 is 15 residues. The CDR3 DNA follows: TGTGCCATCAGTGAGACAGGGACGAACCCCTCTGGCTACACCTTC. This sequence encodes CAISETGTNPSGYTF.

The chain is built from TRBV6-1 and TRBJ1-1; 7 nucleotides align to TRBD1. From germline, CDR1 is MNHNS and CDR2 SASEGT. V lost 2 bases, J lost 10 bases, and 10 bases stayed unmatched. There are 14 residues in the CDR3. The CDR3 loop reads CASSERTGTRVAFF. The CDR3 DNA sequence: TGTGCCAGCAGTGAAAGGACAGGTACAAGGGTAGCTTTCTTT.

This chain uses TRBV6-5 with TRBJ1-2, with 8 bases matching TRBD1. CDR1 and CDR2 (germline): MNHEY, SVGAGI. V lost 7 bases, J lost 8 bases, and 9 bases stayed unmatched. This CDR3 region has 13 residues. The CDR3 spells CASKYMTGVGYTF. CDR3 in DNA: TGTGCCAGCAAATATATGACAGGGGTCGGCTACACCTTC.

The chain employs TRBV4-1 and TRBJ2-1; D is perhaps TRBD1 (6 bases). This CDR3 is built from 15 residues. The ends were cut back, 0 bases at V and 15 bases at J, with 21 bases in the middle. The germline V gene has CDR1 MGHRA and CDR2 YSYEKL. The CDR3 DNA reads TGCGCCAGCAGCCAAGATCAGGCCGGGGCAGGGGTGACGTTCTTC. It specifies CASSQDQAGAGVTFF.

Here the CDR3 reads CASSTPGQGNNEQFF. In DNA form, the CDR3 reads TGTGCCAGCAGTACGCCGGGACAGGGCAACAATGAGCAGTTCTTC. The rearrangement uses TRBV27 and TRBJ2-1; 9 bases line up with TRBD1. The CDR3 length is 15 residues. The trim removed 5 bases at V and 5 bases at J, leaving 7 bases unmatched. The germline V gene encodes CDR1 MNHEY and CDR2 SMNVEV (reference sequence).

This clone has more than one count but fewer than ten. V usage is TRBV18 and J usage is TRBJ2-1; TRBD1 might be the D (6 bases). Trimming shortened V by 3 bases and J by 9 bases, and 18 bases separated the two germline ends. The CDR3 extends over 15 amino acids. Germline V gene lookup returns CDR1 KGHSH and CDR2 LQKENI. The CDR3 nucleotides read TGTGCCAGCTCACCCTTCGGGCAGGGGCTGGGTGAGCAGTTCTTC. It yields the protein CASSPFGQGLGEQFF. Using reference TRBV18 and TRBJ2-1 for the parts outside the CDR3, the full variable domain is NAGVMQNPRHLVRRRGQEARLRCSPMKGHSHVYWYRQLPEEGLKFMVYLQKENIIDESGMPKERFSAEFPKEGPSILRIQQVVRGDSAAYFCASSPFGQGLGEQFFGPGTRLTVL.

The chain joins TRBV18 to TRBJ2-1, with 9 positions matching TRBD1. With 6 bases clipped from V and 1 base from J, the junction kept 7 bases outside the gene matches. Germline CDR1 and CDR2: KGHSH and LQKENI. This CDR3 comprises 16 residues. The CDR3 DNA is TGTGCCAGCTCCCGCGGACAGGGGCTTTCCTACAATGAGCAGTTCTTC. Translating gives CASSRGQGLSYNEQFF.

This chain joins TRBV29-1 and TRBJ2-1, with TRBD2 matching 10 bases. The CDR3 covers 14 residues. Germline V gene lookup returns CDR1 SQVTM and CDR2 ANQGSEA. The V gene end was trimmed by 7 bases and the J gene end by 3 bases; junction bases not matched to a gene: 6. CDR3 coding DNA: TGCAGCGCACGGACTAGCGGAGTCTACAATGAGCAGTTCTTC. Amino acid sequence: CSARTSGVYNEQFF.

The CDR3 DNA sequence: TGTGCCACCAGCAGATACAGGTACACCGGGGAGCTGTTTTTT. Translation gives CATSRYRYTGELFF. V and J are TRBV15 and TRBJ2-2, with D maybe TRBD1 (5 bases). Germline V gene lookup returns CDR1 LNHNV and CDR2 YYDKDF (reference sequence). Trimming took 2 bases from V and 3 from J, leaving 7 bases between them. This CDR3 contains 14 residues. Filled out from reference TRBV15 and TRBJ2-2, the complete variable domain reads DAMVIQNPRYQVTQFGKPVTLSCSQTLNHNVMYWYQQKSSQAPKLLFHYYDKDFNNEADTPDNFQSRRPNTSFCFLDIRSPGLGDTAMYLCATSRYRYTGELFFGEGSRLTVL.

The chain carries TRBV18 and TRBJ2-1; D unclear. Trimming cost V 5 bases and J 4 bases, with 9 bases left between them. The CDR3 length is 13 residues. Germline loops: CDR1 KGHSH, CDR2 LQKENI. Written as DNA, the CDR3 is TGTGCCAGCTCAACCATTACATACAATGAGCAGTTCTTC. Encoded protein: CASSTITYNEQFF.

This sequence joins TRBV14 and TRBJ1-2, with D unclear. V was trimmed by 6 bases and J by 7 bases, leaving 12 bases between them. Germline V gene lookup returns CDR1 SGHDN and CDR2 FVKESK. This CDR3 comprises 12 residues. CDR3 in amino acids: CASSSGKPGYTF. CDR3 DNA: TGTGCCAGCAGTTCGGGTAAACCTGGCTACACCTTC.

This clone was recorded a few times. The chain links TRBV25-1 to TRBJ2-7; D not resolved. V dropped 7 bases and J dropped 1 base, with 11 bases sitting between them. CDR1 and CDR2 (germline): MGHDK, SYGVNS. CDR3 size: 13 residues. This chain's CDR3 is CASNGAFSYEQYF. CDR3 DNA sequence: TGTGCCAGCAACGGAGCGTTTTCCTACGAGCAGTACTTC.

The chain combines TRBV27 with TRBJ2-5, with a possible D match to TRBD2 (6 bases). This CDR3 is built from 16 residues. Deletions cut 6 bases from V and 2 bases from J, with 19 bases between. The germline gives CDR1 MNHEY, CDR2 SMNVEV (reference sequence). The CDR3 coding sequence is TGTGCCAGCAGCCCCGGGGTCTTAGGACTACAAGAGACCCAGTACTTC. This sequence encodes CASSPGVLGLQETQYF.

V and J are TRBV5-1 and TRBJ1-1; D not certain. With 0 bases removed from V and 8 bases from J, the gap between germline ends came to 8 bases. The CDR3 extends over 12 amino acids. Germline lookup yields CDR1 SGHRS and CDR2 YFSETQ. The CDR3 here is CASSLDRTEAFF. The CDR3 region has the DNA TGCGCCAGCAGCTTGGACAGAACGGAAGCTTTCTTT.

This clone was recorded a few times. This chain uses TRBV19 with TRBJ1-6, with 8 bases fitting TRBD1. CDR3 length: 16 amino acids. V gave up 5 bases and J gave up 7 bases; unmatched junction bases: 10. Germline CDR1 reads LNHDA; CDR2 reads SQIVND (reference sequence). The DNA for the CDR3 is TGTGCCAGTAGTGTCCGGGACAGGTCGGGCAATTCACCCCTCCACTTT. As protein: CASSVRDRSGNSPLHF.

This chain connects TRBV2 to TRBJ1-2; 9 bases agree with TRBD1. The trim removed 8 bases at V and 8 bases at J, leaving 6 bases unmatched. Germline lookup yields CDR1 SNHLY and CDR2 FYNNEI. This CDR3 comprises 12 residues. The CDR3 nucleotides read TGTGCCAGCTCGGGACAGGGCTACGGCTACACCTTC. Amino acid sequence: CASSGQGYGYTF.

The chain couples TRBV19 to TRBJ2-7, with 11 bases that match TRBD1. Germline lookup yields CDR1 LNHDA and CDR2 SQIVND (reference sequence). The CDR3 loop spans 15 amino acids. V lost 5 bases to trimming and J lost 2 bases; unmatched junction nucleotides: 5. The CDR3 region is CASSPGQGVPYEQYF. The CDR3 region has the DNA TGTGCCAGTAGTCCGGGACAGGGGGTTCCCTACGAGCAGTACTTC.

The rearrangement links TRBV4-2 to TRBJ2-7, with 10 bases aligning to TRBD1. The germline gives CDR1 LGHNA, CDR2 YNFKEQ. With 4 bases clipped from V and 2 bases from J, the junction kept 2 bases outside the gene matches. The CDR3 covers 14 residues. The DNA of the CDR3 is TGTGCCAGCAGCCTGGGACAGGGGACCTACGAGCAGTACTTC. This codes for CASSLGQGTYEQYF.

The J gene is TRBJ2-5, the V gene TRBV2; no firm D call. V was trimmed by 7 bases and J by 1 base, leaving 13 bases between them. Germline CDR1 reads SNHLY; CDR2 reads FYNNEI. CDR3 length equals 14 residues. CDR3 region: CASTKVRSQETQYF. The CDR3 DNA is TGTGCCAGCACAAAAGTAAGGAGCCAAGAGACCCAGTACTTC.

This rearrangement joins TRBV10-1 to TRBJ2-3, with D possibly matching TRBD2 (5 bases). Between the trimmed V and J ends, which lost 2 bases and 2 bases, there was a span of 14 bases. The germline gives CDR1 WNHNN, CDR2 SYGVQD (reference sequence). The CDR3 spans 16 residues. CDR3 coding DNA: TGCGCCAGCAGTGAGACGCTGAGCGGCAACACAGATACGCAGTATTTT. This translates into CASSETLSGNTDTQYF.

The rearrangement joins TRBV6-6 to TRBJ1-3; D call uncertain. This CDR3 is 16 amino acids long. The ends were cut back, 5 bases at V and 5 bases at J, with 19 bases in the middle. Germline CDR1 MNHNY, CDR2 SVGAGI (reference sequence). CDR3 residues: CASSASDGVGRNTIYF. The CDR3 nucleotides are TGTGCCAGCAGTGCATCAGACGGGGTGGGTCGAAACACCATATATTTT.